What follows describes a single T cell receptor (beta chain). Its antigen is unidentified. The authors incorporated unique molecular identifiers into the TCR beta cDNA libraries. TCRdb re-derived calls from the PCR reads in MiXCR, one entry per CDR3 protein. This sample yields hundreds of thousands of distinct CDR3 sequences, of which roughly 46% are seen a single time; 12% belongs to the top ten. This record belongs to a study of post-analysis software for immune sequencing data. Study-level points and caveats: By F measure, strong co-clustering occurred among samples prepared in the same batch.

The receptor was isolated from a girl between 5 and 17 years old with multiple sclerosis. Sequencing was carried out using blood.

In nucleotides, the CDR3 is TGTGCCAGCTCACAGGCAGGACAACAAAACGAGCAGTACTTC. Translated: CASSQAGQQNEQYF. This chain joins TRBV18 and TRBJ2-7; tentatively, D is TRBD1 (5 bases). The CDR3 totals 14 residues. In germline, CDR1 is KGHSH, CDR2 LQKENI. V lost 4 bases and J 5 bases, leaving 15 bases between the germline ends.